This is a list of T cell receptor beta chains from one sample in a study of early T cells in non-severe SARS-CoV-2 infection. TCRdb fed the 5' RACE reads into MiXCR, producing one record per CDR3 protein. Among 70,000 to 85,000 distinct CDR3 sequences listed, around 12% were seen once. Sequencing input: whole blood. The receptors stem from an adult who was a healthcare worker with PCR-confirmed SARS-CoV-2 infection or an uninfected control (not recorded which). The CDR3 runs from the conserved cysteine through the conserved F or W. The D gene is left open where the match is weak.

V	J	D	CDR3
TRBV29-1	TRBJ2-3	NA	CSVNTGSDTQYF
TRBV20-1	TRBJ2-1	NA	CSATGNNEQFF
TRBV29-1	TRBJ2-7	NA	CSVVPDTTSYEQYF
TRBV5-4	TRBJ2-3	NA	CASSLQGLSTDTQYF
TRBV20-1	TRBJ2-3	NA	CSAKGQGPTDTQYF
TRBV30	TRBJ2-3	NA	CAWSLGTLTDTQYF
TRBV29-1	TRBJ2-5	NA	CSAGFQETQYF
TRBV29-1	TRBJ2-5	TRBD1	CSVAPLRTGIQETQYF
TRBV6-5	TRBJ1-1	NA	CASTGDNTEAFF
TRBV11-3	TRBJ2-4	NA	CASSLGANSVGNIQYF
TRBV20-1	TRBJ1-3	TRBD1	CSARGDRGPSF
TRBV11-2	TRBJ2-1	NA	CASSSIGGRGEQFF
TRBV2	TRBJ2-1	NA	CASSSSQGNEQFF
TRBV29-1	TRBJ1-2	NA	CSVRWETLMEGYTF
TRBV7-9	TRBJ2-2	NA	CASLAWRENTGELFF
TRBV12-3/TRBV12-4	TRBJ2-7	TRBD2	CASSPVAGEVYEQYF
TRBV10-3	TRBJ1-1	NA	CAISQGWDKTEAFF
TRBV15	TRBJ2-3	NA	CATSRRAGRWLDTQYF
TRBV11-2	TRBJ2-7	NA	CASSSLQGYEQYF
TRBV5-4	TRBJ2-3	NA	CASSPLAATNTDTQYF
TRBV7-2	TRBJ1-1	NA	CASSPGLGAEAFF
TRBV25-1	TRBJ2-7	NA	CASSEIGPLAGQYF
TRBV7-9	TRBJ2-7	TRBD2	CASSPEGSGSSYEQYF
TRBV6-5	TRBJ1-4	NA	CASSNRVGANEKLFF
TRBV30	TRBJ2-7	NA	CAWSVRIISSYEQYF
TRBV7-3	TRBJ2-3	TRBD1	CASSLGQELTDTQYF
TRBV5-1	TRBJ1-5	TRBD1	CASSVGTGGQYSNQPQHF
TRBV29-1	TRBJ2-5	NA	CSARQETQYF
TRBV5-1	TRBJ2-5	TRBD1	CASSLWTGPVETQYF
TRBV7-9	TRBJ2-7	TRBD1	CASSPGGQGNYEQYF
TRBV6-2/TRBV6-3	TRBJ2-7	TRBD2	CASWGSGTYEQYF
TRBV19	TRBJ2-7	NA	CASSHVRGGSYEQYF
TRBV6-6	TRBJ2-5	NA	CASSPQGFETQYF
TRBV30	TRBJ2-1	TRBD2	CAWSLGLAGGNEQFF
TRBV6-2/TRBV6-3	TRBJ1-2	NA	CASESYLSGRGGYTF
TRBV20-1	TRBJ1-1	NA	CSARPWGMNTEAFF
TRBV5-1	TRBJ2-5	NA	CATTPGGPETQYF